The clone carrying this T cell receptor beta chain was seen once. CDR1 and CDR2 (germline): ENHRY, SYGVKD. This CDR3 contains 16 residues. Trimming at V came to 4 bases and at J to 2 bases, leaving 4 bases not matched to a gene. The protocol was immunoSEQ multiplex PCR, while the TCRdb copy is restricted to in-frame clones and leaves out a portion. The sample holds 84,000 or so clones, approximately 94% seen once. These data belong to a study of T cell changes during pregnancy in multiple sclerosis. This TCR came from a female donor with multiple sclerosis, enrolled in a pregnancy study. The gene calls are TRBV10-3 and TRBJ2-2; 10 bases match TRBD1. This sample comprised peripheral blood, obtained in the third trimester of pregnancy. The CDR3 reads CAISADRGPNTGELFF. For the CDR3, the DNA is TGTGCCATCAGTGCTGACAGGGGGCCTAACACCGGGGAGCTGTTTTTT.